This record looks at one TCR beta chain sequence and its context. These data originate in a study of blood T cell repertoires in COVID-19. This CDR3 contains 15 residues. Germline values: CDR1 LNHDA, CDR2 SQIVND (reference sequence). V lost 8 bases and J lost 2, with 18 bases in between. In the original analysis: Amplifying reference gene primers gave estimates of nucleated cell counts. TCRdb's copy holds only in-frame clones and misses some; the assay was immunoSEQ multiplex PCR. V, J and clone size were drawn from that table, and D and trimming were deduced from the DNA. The table lists hundreds of thousands of clones, just over 85% of them singletons.

Sequencing was performed on peripheral blood. The J gene is TRBJ2-5, the V gene TRBV19, with a weak D call TRBD1 (6 bases). The sequence was collected from an elderly man with acute or convalescent COVID-19. DNA for the CDR3: TGTGCCAGTTCGCCAGGGGTGGGCCTACAAGAGACCCAGTACTTC. This gives the protein CASSPGVGLQETQYF.